This TCR beta chain comes out of a study of blood T cell repertoires in COVID-19. Study in general: Whether acute or convalescent, the COVID-19 samples came from the United States, Italy and Spain.

Source study methods: Cell counts per sample came from amplifying reference gene primers. Repertoires were generated with immunoSEQ multiplex PCR, while TCRdb's copy carries only in-frame clones and drops some. V, J and clone size derive from that table, while D and trimming were established from the DNA sequence. The top ten hold 7.5% to 8% of the sample, which has approximately 120,000 clones, 70% to 90% seen once. The CDR3 runs 17 residues. Germline CDR1 SGHDT, CDR2 YYEEEE. Trimming left V 0 bases short and J 0 bases short, with 14 bases between. Sequenced material: peripheral blood. The TCR sequence derives from a man aged 45 to 65 with acute or convalescent COVID-19. The chain uses TRBV5-6 and TRBJ2-3; D is possibly TRBD2 (5 bases). The CDR3 region is CASSLVGRDSSTDTQYF. The DNA of the CDR3 is TGTGCCAGCAGCTTGGTCGGTCGGGATTCTAGCACAGATACGCAGTATTTT.